The TCR beta chain under discussion was sequenced for a study of blood T cell repertoires in COVID-19. V was clipped by 1 base and J by 4 bases, with 8 bases between them. The CDR3 covers 12 residues. From germline, CDR1 is SQVTM and CDR2 ANQGSEA. Repertoires were generated with immunoSEQ multiplex PCR, while TCRdb's copy carries only in-frame clones and drops some. The sample lists about 170,000 clones, around 93% occurring once. The receptor's source is a woman between 50 and 59 years old with acute or convalescent COVID-19. The rearrangement uses TRBV29-1 and TRBJ2-7, with TRBD2 as a possible D gene (5 bases). Sequenced input: peripheral blood. CDR3 in amino acids: CSVEAEGYEQYF. CDR3 in DNA: TGCAGCGTTGAAGCTGAGGGATACGAGCAGTACTTC.